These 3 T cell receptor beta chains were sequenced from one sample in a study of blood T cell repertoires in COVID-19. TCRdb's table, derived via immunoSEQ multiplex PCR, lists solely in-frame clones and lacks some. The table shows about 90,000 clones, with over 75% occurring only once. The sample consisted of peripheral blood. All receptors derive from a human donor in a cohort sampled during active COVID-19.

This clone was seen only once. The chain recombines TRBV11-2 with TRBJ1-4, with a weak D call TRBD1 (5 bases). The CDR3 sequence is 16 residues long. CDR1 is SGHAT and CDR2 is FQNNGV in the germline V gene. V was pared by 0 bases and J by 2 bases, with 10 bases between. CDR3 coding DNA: TGTGCCAGCAGCTTAGATCGTGGGACTACTAATGAAAAACTGTTTTTT. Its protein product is CASSLDRGTTNEKLFF. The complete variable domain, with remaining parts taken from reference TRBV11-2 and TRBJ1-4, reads EAGVAQSPRYKIIEKRQSVAFWCNPISGHATLYWYQQILGQGPKLLIQFQNNGVVDDSQLPKDRFSAERLKGVDSTLKIQPAKLEDSAVYLCASSLDRGTTNEKLFFGSGTQLSVL.

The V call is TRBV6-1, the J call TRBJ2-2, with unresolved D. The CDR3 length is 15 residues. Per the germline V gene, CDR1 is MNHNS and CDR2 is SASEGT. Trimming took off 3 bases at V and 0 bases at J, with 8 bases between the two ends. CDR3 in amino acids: CASSEPPANTGELFF. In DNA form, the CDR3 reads TGTGCCAGCAGTGAGCCCCCAGCGAACACCGGGGAGCTGTTTTTT.

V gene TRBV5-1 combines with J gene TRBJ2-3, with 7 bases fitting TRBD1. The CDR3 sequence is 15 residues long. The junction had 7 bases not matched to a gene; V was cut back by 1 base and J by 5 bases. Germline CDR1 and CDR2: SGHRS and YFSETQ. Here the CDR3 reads CASSLPGQPGDTQYF. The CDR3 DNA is TGCGCCAGCAGCTTGCCGGGACAGCCCGGAGATACGCAGTATTTT. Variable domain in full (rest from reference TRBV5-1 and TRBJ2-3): KAGVTQTPRYLIKTRGQQVTLSCSPISGHRSVSWYQQTPGQGLQFLFEYFSETQRNKGNFPGRFSGRQFSNSRSEMNVSTLELGDSALYLCASSLPGQPGDTQYFGPGTRLTVL.